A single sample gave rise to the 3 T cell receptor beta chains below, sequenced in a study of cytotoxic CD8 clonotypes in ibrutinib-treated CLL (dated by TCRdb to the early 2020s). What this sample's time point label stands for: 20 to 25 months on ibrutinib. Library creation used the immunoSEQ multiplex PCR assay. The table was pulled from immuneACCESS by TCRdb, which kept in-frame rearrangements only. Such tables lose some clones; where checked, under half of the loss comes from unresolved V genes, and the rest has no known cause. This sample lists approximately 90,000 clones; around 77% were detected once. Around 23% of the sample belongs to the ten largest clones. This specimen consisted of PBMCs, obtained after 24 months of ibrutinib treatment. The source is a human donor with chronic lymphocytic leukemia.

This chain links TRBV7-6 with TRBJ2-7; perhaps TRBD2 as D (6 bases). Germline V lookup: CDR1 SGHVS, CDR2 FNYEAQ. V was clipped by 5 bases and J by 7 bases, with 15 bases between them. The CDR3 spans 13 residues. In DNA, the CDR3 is TGTGCCAGCAGCCGTGGGGCGGGGAGGGAGCAGTACTTC. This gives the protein CASSRGAGREQYF.

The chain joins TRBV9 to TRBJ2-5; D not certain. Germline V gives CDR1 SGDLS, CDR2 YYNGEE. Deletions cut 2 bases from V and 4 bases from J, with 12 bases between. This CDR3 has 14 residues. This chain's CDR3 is CASSVDKTVETQYF. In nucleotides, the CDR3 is TGTGCCAGCAGCGTGGATAAAACTGTAGAGACCCAGTACTTC.

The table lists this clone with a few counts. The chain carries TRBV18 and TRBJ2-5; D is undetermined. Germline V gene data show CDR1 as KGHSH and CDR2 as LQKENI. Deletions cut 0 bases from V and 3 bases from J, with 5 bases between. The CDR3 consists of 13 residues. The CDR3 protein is CASSPPVEETQYF. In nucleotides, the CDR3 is TGTGCCAGCTCACCACCGGTGGAAGAGACCCAGTACTTC.